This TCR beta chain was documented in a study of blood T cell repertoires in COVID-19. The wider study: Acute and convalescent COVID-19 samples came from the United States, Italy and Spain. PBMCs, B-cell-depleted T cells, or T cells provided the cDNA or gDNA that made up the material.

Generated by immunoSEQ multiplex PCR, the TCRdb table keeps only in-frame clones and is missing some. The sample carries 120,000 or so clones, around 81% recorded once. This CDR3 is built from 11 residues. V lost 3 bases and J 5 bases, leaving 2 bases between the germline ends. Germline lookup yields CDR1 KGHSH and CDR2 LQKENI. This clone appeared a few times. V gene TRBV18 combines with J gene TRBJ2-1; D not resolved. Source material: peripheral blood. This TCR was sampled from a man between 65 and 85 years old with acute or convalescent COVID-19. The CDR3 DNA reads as TGTGCCAGCTCACCCAACAATGAGCAGTTCTTC. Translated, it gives CASSPNNEQFF.